This T cell receptor (beta chain) was profiled in a study of OX40 agonist ivuxolimab in advanced cancers. The study in broad terms: Ivuxolimab was an agonistic, fully human IgG2 monoclonal antibody directed against OX40 (CD134), a costimulatory receptor. Intravenous ivuxolimab was administered to patients every 2 weeks at six dose levels: 0.01, 0.1, 0.3, 1.5, 3 and 10 mg/kg. Among the roughly 52 dose-escalation patients, approximately 20 had hepatocellular carcinoma, roughly 15 melanoma, 9 renal cell carcinoma and 9 head and neck cancer. In the dose-escalation cohort, more than 75% of patients were male, and the mean age was approximately 60 years, with a range of roughly 20 to 85. Prior anti-PD-1, anti-PD-L1 or anti-CTLA-4 therapy was permitted, and checkpoint inhibitors had been received by around 39% of dose-escalation patients. Partial responses were achieved by three dose-escalation patients, of whom one had hepatocellular carcinoma and two had cutaneous melanoma. Peripheral TCRbeta sequencing aimed to test whether ivuxolimab altered TCR sequence diversity and caused clonal T-cell expansion. The paper reports the monotherapy dose-escalation portion (N of about 50 patients) of the phase I ivuxolimab trial.

Genomic DNA was isolated from the sorted cells so that the TCRbeta CDR3 region could be sequenced. TCRbeta CDR3 regions were sequenced using the immunoSEQ Assay. The table comes from immuneACCESS by way of TCRdb, which keeps in-frame sequences with V and J called. Part of the clones is missing from these tables; in studies checked, under half for an unresolved V gene and the rest for unknown reasons. Recorded for this sample are some 50,000 clones; roughly four fifths of them occurred a single time. The top ten clones comprise over 0.6% of the sample. This clone is a singleton in its sample. Which antigen it targets is not known. Base qualities are not provided; no much larger clone lies one nucleotide away. The trial excluded patients who had a history of autoimmune disease or who were on systemic immunosuppression. Peripheral blood for TCR sequencing was collected from all dose cohorts at baseline, on cycle 4 day 1, and on cycle 7 day 1. Samples were obtained from an open-label, multicenter, first-in-human phase I dose-escalation trial of ivuxolimab. Adults with locally advanced or metastatic melanoma, renal cell carcinoma, hepatocellular carcinoma or head and neck squamous cell carcinoma were enrolled in the trial. CD4+ and CD8+ T cells were sorted separately from peripheral blood before TCR sequencing.

Unmatched junction bases come to 4, with V trimmed by 2 bases and J by 6 bases. Its CDR3 holds 15 amino acids, cysteine through phenylalanine. Only CDR3 DNA remains: 45 bases, in frame from the first base. CDR1 MNHNS and CDR2 SASEGT were looked up in the germline V gene. What the work shows at the level of the full study, not this receptor alone: At doses of 0.1 to 3.0 mg/kg, clonal expansion of both CD4+ and CD8+ blood T cells was observed from baseline to week 6. Low levels of normalized T-cell clonal expansion were also shown by some nonresponding patients. On average, CD8+ T cells showed more expanded clones than CD4+ T cells after ivuxolimab. The antigen specificity of the peripheral T cells that underwent clonal expansion was not determined. Partial responders in the 0.1-3.0 mg/kg groups had among the lowest normalized peripheral clonal expansion, especially among CD8+ T cells.

This TCR came from an adult with an advanced solid tumor such as melanoma, head and neck, liver or kidney cancer. The chain couples TRBV6-1 to TRBJ1-4; 9 of the junction bases match TRBD1. This sample comprised CD4+ or CD8+ T cells sorted from blood, obtained in a trial of the OX40 agonist ivuxolimab. The DNA sequence is as follows: TGTGCCAGCAGTGAATCGGGACAGGGATATGAAAAACTGTTTTTT. It translates to CASSESGQGYEKLFF.